The 8 T cell receptor beta chains given below trace back to one sample, sequenced in a study of post-analysis software for immune sequencing data. Their antigens are not known. Study-level results: Patients showed TRBV5-6, TRBV5-1 and TRBV20-1 among roughly five TRBV segments more frequent than in controls.

The authors incorporated unique molecular identifiers into the TCR beta cDNA libraries. Each CDR3 protein gets one entry after TCRdb re-called the PCR reads with MiXCR. The top ten hold roughly 1.8% of the sample, which has hundreds of thousands of distinct CDR3 sequences, around 40% seen once. Sequences were obtained from blood. The receptors come from a girl between 5 and 17 years old with multiple sclerosis.

Only one count was recorded for this clonotype. V is TRBV21-1 and J is TRBJ2-1; whether TRBD1, the table's D call, matches the DNA was not checked. TRBV21-1 is deemed a pseudogene. This CDR3 region has 19 residues. The CDR3 DNA is TGTGCCAGCAGAACTTGCGAAAGGGGGGAAGCGGGGTTGAACCCGGGGCAGTTCTTC. Translating it yields CASRTCERGEAGLNPGQFF.

The chain joins TRBV6-1 to TRBJ2-3; the D is unclear. V gave up 1 base and J gave up 6 bases, with 11 bases separating them. Germline V gives CDR1 MNHNS, CDR2 SASEGT. This CDR3 comprises 14 residues. CDR3 loop: CASSEGPRLDTQYF. In nucleotides, the CDR3 is TGTGCCAGCAGTGAAGGTCCTAGATTGGATACGCAGTATTTT.

In this sample, this clonotype turned up a few times. V usage is TRBV12-3 or TRBV12-4 and J usage is TRBJ1-2; 8 bases agree with TRBD1. V shed 4 bases and J 3 bases; nucleotides not matched to a gene: 4. The CDR3 is made up of 14 amino acids. CDR3 loop: CASSWTGSDYGYTF. CDR3 in DNA: TGTGCCAGCAGTTGGACAGGGTCTGACTATGGCTACACCTTC.

This chain connects TRBV5-1 to TRBJ1-4, with 7 positions matching TRBD1. V lost 0 bases, J lost 8 bases, and 7 bases stayed unmatched. This CDR3 has 15 amino acids. Germline-derived CDR1 and CDR2 are SGHRS and YFSETQ. CDR3 sequence: CASSLAGDSQEKLFF. The CDR3 region has the DNA TGCGCCAGCAGCTTGGCCGGGGACAGCCAAGAAAAACTGTTTTTT.

This clonotype was seen only a few times. This rearrangement joins TRBV10-3 to TRBJ2-7; D possibly uses TRBD1 or TRBD2 (5 bases each). The CDR3 spans 13 residues. Germline V gene data show CDR1 as ENHRY and CDR2 as SYGVKD. Trimming took 2 bases from V and 6 from J, leaving 11 bases between them. This chain's CDR3 is CAISEVGEREQYF. Written as DNA, the CDR3 is TGTGCCATCAGTGAGGTGGGGGAACGCGAGCAGTACTTC.

The chain links TRBV5-4 to TRBJ2-7, with D possibly being TRBD1 (6 bases). V lost 2 bases and J lost 6, with 18 bases in between. CDR1 is SGHNT and CDR2 is YYREEE in the germline V gene (reference sequence). The CDR3 contains 15 residues. In DNA, the CDR3 is TGTGCCAGCAGCTTAGCAGGGGCCATAGTCTGCGAGCAGTACTTC. Translated, it gives CASSLAGAIVCEQYF.

The chain combines TRBV7-9 with TRBJ1-2, with TRBD1 as a possible D gene (6 bases). Deletions cut 7 bases from V and 8 bases from J, with 17 bases between. The germline V gene has CDR1 SEHNR and CDR2 FQNEAQ (reference sequence). The CDR3 has 13 amino acids. For the CDR3, the DNA is TGTGCCAGCACTTCTCAGGGGAGGAACGGCTACACCTTC. Amino acid sequence: CASTSQGRNGYTF.

This clonotype was recorded a few times. The J gene is TRBJ2-5, the V gene TRBV4-1; D is unresolved. Between the trimmed V and J ends, which lost 0 bases and 3 bases, there was a span of 11 bases. CDR1 MGHRA and CDR2 YSYEKL come from the germline V gene. This CDR3 comprises 15 residues. CDR3 protein: CASSQDLSPKETQYF. CDR3 nucleotide sequence: TGCGCCAGCAGCCAAGATCTATCCCCAAAAGAGACCCAGTACTTC.